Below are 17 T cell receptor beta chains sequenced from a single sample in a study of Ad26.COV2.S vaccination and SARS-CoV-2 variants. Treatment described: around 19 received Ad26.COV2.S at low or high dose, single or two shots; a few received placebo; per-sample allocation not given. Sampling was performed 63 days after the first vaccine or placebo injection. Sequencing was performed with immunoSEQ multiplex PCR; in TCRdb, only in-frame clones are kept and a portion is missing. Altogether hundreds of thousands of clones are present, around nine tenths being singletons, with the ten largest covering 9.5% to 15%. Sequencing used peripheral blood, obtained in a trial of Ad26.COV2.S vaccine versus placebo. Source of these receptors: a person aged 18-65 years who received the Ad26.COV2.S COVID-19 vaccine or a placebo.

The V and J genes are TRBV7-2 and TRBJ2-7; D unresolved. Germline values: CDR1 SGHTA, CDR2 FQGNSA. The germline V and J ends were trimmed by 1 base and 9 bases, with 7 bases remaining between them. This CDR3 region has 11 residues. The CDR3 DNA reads TGTGCCAGCAGCTTAGGAAGTCGGCAGTACTTC. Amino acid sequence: CASSLGSRQYF.

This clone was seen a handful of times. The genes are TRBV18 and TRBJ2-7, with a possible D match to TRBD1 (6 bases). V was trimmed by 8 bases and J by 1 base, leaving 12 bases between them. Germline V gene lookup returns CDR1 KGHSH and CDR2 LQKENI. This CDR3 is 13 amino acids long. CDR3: CASRGSTSYEQYF. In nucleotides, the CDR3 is TGTGCCAGCAGGGGGTCCACTTCCTACGAGCAGTACTTC.

The CDR3 here is CASRQGRVQPQHF. The CDR3 DNA reads as TGTGCCAGCAGACAGGGGAGGGTCCAGCCCCAGCATTTT. The genes are TRBV28 and TRBJ1-5, with 7 bases identical to TRBD1. J lost 7 bases, V lost 6 bases, and 6 bases had no gene match. CDR1 and CDR2 (germline): MDHEN, SYDVKM. The CDR3 contains 13 residues.

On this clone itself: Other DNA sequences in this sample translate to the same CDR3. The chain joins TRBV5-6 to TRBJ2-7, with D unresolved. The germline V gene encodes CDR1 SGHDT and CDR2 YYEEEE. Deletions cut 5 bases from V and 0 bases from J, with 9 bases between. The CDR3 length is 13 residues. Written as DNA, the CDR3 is TGTGCCAGCAGTTTCGGCAGCTCCTACGAGCAGTACTTC. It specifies CASSFGSSYEQYF.

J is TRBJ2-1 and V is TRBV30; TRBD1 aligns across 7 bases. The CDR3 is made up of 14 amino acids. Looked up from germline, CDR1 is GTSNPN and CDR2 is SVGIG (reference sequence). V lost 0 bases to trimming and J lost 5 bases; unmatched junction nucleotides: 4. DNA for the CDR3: TGTGCCTGGAGTGTCCTTGACAGGGACAATGAGCAGTTCTTC. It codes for CAWSVLDRDNEQFF.

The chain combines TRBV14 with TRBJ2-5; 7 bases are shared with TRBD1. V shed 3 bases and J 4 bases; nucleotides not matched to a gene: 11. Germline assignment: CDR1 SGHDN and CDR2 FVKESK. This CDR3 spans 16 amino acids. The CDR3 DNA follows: TGTGCCAGCAGCCAGGCGGGCGCAGGGGGTTTAGAGACCCAGTACTTC. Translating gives CASSQAGAGGLETQYF. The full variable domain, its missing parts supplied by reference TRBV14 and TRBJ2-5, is EAGVTQFPSHSVIEKGQTVTLRCDPISGHDNLYWYRRVMGKEIKFLLHFVKESKQDESGMPNNRFLAERTGGTYSTLKVQPAELEDSGVYFCASSQAGAGGLETQYFGPGTRLLVL.

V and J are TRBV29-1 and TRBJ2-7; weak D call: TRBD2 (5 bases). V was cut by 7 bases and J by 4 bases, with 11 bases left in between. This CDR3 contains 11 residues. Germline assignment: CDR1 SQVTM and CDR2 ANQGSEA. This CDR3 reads CSGADGYEQYF. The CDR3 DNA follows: TGCAGCGGAGCGGATGGGTACGAGCAGTACTTC.

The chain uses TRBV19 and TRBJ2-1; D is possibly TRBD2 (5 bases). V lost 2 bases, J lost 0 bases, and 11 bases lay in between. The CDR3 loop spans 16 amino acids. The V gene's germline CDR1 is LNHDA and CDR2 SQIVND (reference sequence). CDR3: CASSILEGLSYNEQFF. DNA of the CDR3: TGTGCCAGTAGTATATTAGAGGGCCTCTCCTACAATGAGCAGTTCTTC.

Here the CDR3 reads CASSWDRHEQYF. The CDR3 DNA sequence: TGTGCCAGCAGCTGGGACAGACACGAGCAGTACTTC. J is TRBJ2-7 and V is TRBV7-2, with TRBD1 matching over 7 bases. There are 12 residues in the CDR3. V shed 4 bases, J shed 5 bases, and the junction held 2 bases outside the gene matches. The germline V gene has CDR1 SGHTA and CDR2 FQGNSA.

CDR3 sequence reads: CASSAGLEVSTQYF. CDR3 DNA: TGTGCCAGCAGCGCCGGACTAGAGGTTTCGACGCAGTATTTT. The rearrangement joins TRBV7-2 to TRBJ2-3; 7 positions agree with TRBD2. Trimming took 5 bases from V and 9 from J; bases not matched to a gene: 11. Germline V gene data show CDR1 as SGHTA and CDR2 as FQGNSA. The CDR3 consists of 14 residues.

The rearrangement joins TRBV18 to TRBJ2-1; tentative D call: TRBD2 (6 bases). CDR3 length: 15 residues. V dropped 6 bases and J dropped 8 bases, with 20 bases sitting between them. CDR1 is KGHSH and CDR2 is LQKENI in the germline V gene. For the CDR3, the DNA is TGTGCCAGCTCGAAAGGGGTTGCGGGGTTGGATGAGCAGTTCTTC. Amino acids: CASSKGVAGLDEQFF.

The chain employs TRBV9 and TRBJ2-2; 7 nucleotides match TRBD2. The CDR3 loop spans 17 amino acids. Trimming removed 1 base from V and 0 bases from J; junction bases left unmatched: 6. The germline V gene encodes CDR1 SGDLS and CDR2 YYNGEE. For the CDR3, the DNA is TGTGCCAGCAGCGTAAGGTCTAGCGGAGCGAACACCGGGGAGCTGTTTTTT. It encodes CASSVRSSGANTGELFF.

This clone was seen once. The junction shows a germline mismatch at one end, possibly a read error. The CDR3: CASSIEGTGTYEQYF. The CDR3 DNA follows: TGTGCCAGTAGTATAGAAGGGACAGGCACCTATGAGCAGTACTTC. The chain couples TRBV19 to TRBJ2-7; 8 nucleotides agree with TRBD1. Per germline, CDR1 LNHDA and CDR2 SQIVND (reference sequence). CDR3 size: 15 residues. The whole variable domain, filled in from reference TRBV19 and TRBJ2-7, reads DGGITQSPKYLFRKEGQNVTLSCEQNLNHDAMYWYRQDPGQGLRLIYYSQIVNDFQKGDIAEGYSVSREKKESFPLTVTSAQKNPTAFYLCASSIEGTGTYEQYFGPGTRLTVT.

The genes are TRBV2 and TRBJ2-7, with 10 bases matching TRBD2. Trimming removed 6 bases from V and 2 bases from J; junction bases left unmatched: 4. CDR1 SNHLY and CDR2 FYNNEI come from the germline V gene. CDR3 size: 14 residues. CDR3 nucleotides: TGTGCCAGCAGAGCGGGAGGGCCCCCCTACGAGCAGTACTTC. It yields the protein CASRAGGPPYEQYF.

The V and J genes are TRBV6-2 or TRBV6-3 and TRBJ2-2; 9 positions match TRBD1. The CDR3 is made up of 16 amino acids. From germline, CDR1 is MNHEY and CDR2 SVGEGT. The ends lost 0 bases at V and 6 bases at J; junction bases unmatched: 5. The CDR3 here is CASSYSRDRVAGELFF. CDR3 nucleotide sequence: TGTGCCAGCAGTTACTCGAGGGACAGGGTGGCCGGGGAGCTGTTTTTT.

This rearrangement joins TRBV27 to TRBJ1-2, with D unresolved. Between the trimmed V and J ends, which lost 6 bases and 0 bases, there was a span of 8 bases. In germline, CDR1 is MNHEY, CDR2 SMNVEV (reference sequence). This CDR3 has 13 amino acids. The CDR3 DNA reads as TGTGCCAGCAGCTCAGTAGCTAACTATGGCTACACCTTC. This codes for CASSSVANYGYTF.

CDR3 in amino acids: CASREFNGETQYF. The CDR3, as DNA: TGTGCCAGTAGGGAGTTTAACGGAGAGACCCAGTACTTC. This chain links TRBV19 with TRBJ2-5; D is unresolved. The CDR3 sequence is 13 residues long. V lost 6 bases to trimming and J lost 4 bases, with 12 bases between them. CDR1 and CDR2 (germline): LNHDA, SQIVND (reference sequence).